The clone carrying this T cell receptor (beta chain) was recorded many times. Its specificity is unknown. The data were taken from a study of blood T cells in healthy people across ages. A second PCR, run for roughly 7 to 12 cycles, used a sample-barcoded 5' primer plus a J-beta primer mix. A minimum of 2.5 million CDR3-containing paired-end reads was obtained for each sample. TCRdb ran MiXCR on the 5' RACE reads and lists one entry per CDR3 protein. The top ten clones hold about 10% of a sample with some 930,000 distinct CDR3 sequences, about 27% of them seen once. Study-wide points: Across the age range, TCR beta diversity per million T cells fell in a roughly linear way.

Researchers report isolating at least 6.5 million PBMCs per sample. The CDR3 covers 15 residues. The germline V gene encodes CDR1 LGHNA and CDR2 YNFKEQ. The V and J ends lost 4 bases and 2 bases, in that order; junction bases with no gene match: 7. These data were likewise used in another study, on T cells of mothers and their children. In that study: Barcodes and 2-4 random nucleotides were added by M1S in the second PCR.

This clonotype was obtained from a woman between 40 and 55 years old in good health. The chain is built from TRBV4-2 and TRBJ1-2; 7 positions agree with TRBD1. Sequencing was performed on blood. The CDR3 DNA reads TGTGCCAGCAGCCGAGCAGGGGGGCAAAACTATGGCTACACCTTC. It translates to CASSRAGGQNYGYTF.